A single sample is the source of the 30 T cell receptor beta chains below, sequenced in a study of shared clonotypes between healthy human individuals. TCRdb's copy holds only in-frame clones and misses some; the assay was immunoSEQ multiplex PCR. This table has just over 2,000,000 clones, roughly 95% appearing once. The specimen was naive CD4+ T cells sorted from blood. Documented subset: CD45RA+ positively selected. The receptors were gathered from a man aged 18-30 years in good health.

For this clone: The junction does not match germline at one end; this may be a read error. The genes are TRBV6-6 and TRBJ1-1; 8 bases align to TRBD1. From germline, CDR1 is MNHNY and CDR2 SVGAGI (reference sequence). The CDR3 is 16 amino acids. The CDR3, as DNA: TGTGCCAGCAGTAACTCAGGGGGCGCGGGGGACACTGAAGCTTTCTTT. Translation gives CASSNSGGAGDTEAFF.

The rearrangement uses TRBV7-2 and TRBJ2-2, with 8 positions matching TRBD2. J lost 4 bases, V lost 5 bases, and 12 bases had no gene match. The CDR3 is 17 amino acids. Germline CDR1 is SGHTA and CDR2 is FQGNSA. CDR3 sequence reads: CASSREPTSASTGELFF. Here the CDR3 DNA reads TGTGCCAGCAGCCGAGAACCGACTAGCGCTTCCACCGGGGAGCTGTTTTTT.

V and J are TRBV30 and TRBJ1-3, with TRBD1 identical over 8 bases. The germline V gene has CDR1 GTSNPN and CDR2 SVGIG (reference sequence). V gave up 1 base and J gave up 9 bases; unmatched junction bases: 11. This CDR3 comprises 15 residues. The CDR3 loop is CAWSGGRGPERTIYF. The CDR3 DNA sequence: TGTGCCTGGAGTGGGGGCAGGGGGCCGGAACGCACCATATATTTT.

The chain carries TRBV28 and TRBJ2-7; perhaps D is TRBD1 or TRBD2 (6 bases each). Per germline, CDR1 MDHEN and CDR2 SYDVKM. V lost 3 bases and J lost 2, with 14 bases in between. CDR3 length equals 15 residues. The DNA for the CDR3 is TGTGCCAGCAGTTTTATGGGGGGCGCAGCCTACGAGCAGTACTTC. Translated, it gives CASSFMGGAAYEQYF.

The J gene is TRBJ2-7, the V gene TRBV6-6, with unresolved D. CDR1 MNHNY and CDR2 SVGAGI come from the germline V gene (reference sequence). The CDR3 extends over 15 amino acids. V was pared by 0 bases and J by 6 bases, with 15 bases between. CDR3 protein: CASSYSPAGVPEQYF. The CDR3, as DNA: TGTGCCAGCAGTTACTCGCCGGCCGGAGTTCCCGAGCAGTACTTC.

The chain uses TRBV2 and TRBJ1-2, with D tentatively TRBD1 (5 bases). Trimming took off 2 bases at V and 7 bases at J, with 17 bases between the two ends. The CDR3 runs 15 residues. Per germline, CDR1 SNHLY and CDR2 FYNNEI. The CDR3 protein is CASSERQGIGAGYTF. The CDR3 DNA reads TGTGCCAGCAGTGAACGTCAGGGCATCGGGGCTGGCTACACCTTC.

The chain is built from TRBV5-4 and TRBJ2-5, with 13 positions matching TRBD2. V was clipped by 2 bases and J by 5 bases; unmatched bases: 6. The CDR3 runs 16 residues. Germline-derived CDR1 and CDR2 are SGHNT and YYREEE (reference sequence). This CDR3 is CASSFPGLAGSETQYF. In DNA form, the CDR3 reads TGTGCCAGCAGCTTTCCGGGACTAGCGGGAAGTGAGACCCAGTACTTC.

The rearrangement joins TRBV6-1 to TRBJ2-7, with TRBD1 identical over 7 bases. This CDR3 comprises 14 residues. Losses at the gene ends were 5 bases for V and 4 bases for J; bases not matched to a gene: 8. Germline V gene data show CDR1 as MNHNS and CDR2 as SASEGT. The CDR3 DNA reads TGTGCCAGCAGTCCCACCGGGACAGCTTACGAGCAGTACTTC. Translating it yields CASSPTGTAYEQYF.

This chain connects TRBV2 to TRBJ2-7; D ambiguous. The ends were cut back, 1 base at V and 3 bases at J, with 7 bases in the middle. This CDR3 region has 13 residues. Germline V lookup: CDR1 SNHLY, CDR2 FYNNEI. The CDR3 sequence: CASSEGLNYEQYF. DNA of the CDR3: TGTGCCAGCAGTGAAGGGCTAAACTACGAGCAGTACTTC.

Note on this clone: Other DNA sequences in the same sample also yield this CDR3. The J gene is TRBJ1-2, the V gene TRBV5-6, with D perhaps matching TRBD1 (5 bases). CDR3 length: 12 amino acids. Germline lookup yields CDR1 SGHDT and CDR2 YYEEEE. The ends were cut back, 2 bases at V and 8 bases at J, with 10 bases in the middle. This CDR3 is CASSLGVGGYTF. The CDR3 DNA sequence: TGTGCCAGCAGCTTAGGGGTAGGCGGCTACACCTTC.

CDR3 sequence reads: CASSLAERNYGYTF. DNA of the CDR3: TGTGCCAGCAGCTTAGCGGAGCGCAACTATGGCTACACCTTC. This chain connects TRBV7-8 to TRBJ1-2; D gene uncertain. The CDR3 extends over 14 amino acids. Trimming stripped 0 bases from V and 2 bases from J, with 7 bases between. Looked up from germline, CDR1 is SGHVS and CDR2 is FQNEAQ.

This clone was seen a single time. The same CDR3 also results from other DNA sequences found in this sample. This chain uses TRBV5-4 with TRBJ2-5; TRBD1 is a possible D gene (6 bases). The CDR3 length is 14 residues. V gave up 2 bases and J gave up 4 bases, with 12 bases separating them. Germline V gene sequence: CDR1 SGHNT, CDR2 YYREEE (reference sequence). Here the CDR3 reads CASSLQGAGETQYF. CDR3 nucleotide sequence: TGTGCCAGCAGCTTACAGGGTGCGGGAGAGACCCAGTACTTC.

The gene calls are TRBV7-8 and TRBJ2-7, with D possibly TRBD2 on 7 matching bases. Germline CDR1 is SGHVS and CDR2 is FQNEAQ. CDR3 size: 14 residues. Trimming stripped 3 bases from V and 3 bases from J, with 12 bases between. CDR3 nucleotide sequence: TGTGCCAGCAGCTTCGGGGGGCAGTACTACGAGCAGTACTTC. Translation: CASSFGGQYYEQYF.

CDR3 sequence reads: CASSPQGGPRGGYTF. Written as DNA, the CDR3 is TGTGCCAGCAGTCCTCAGGGGGGCCCCCGGGGGGGCTACACCTTC. The chain recombines TRBV28 with TRBJ1-2, with TRBD1 matching 7 bases. The CDR3 loop spans 15 amino acids. Trimming at V came to 5 bases and at J to 8 bases, leaving 14 bases not matched to a gene. CDR1 is MDHEN and CDR2 is SYDVKM in the germline V gene.

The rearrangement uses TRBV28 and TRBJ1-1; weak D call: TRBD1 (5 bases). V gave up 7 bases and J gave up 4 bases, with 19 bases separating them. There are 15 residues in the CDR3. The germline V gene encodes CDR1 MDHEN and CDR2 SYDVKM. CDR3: CASTLYLGGTTEAFF. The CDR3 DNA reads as TGTGCCAGCACCCTATACCTGGGCGGGACCACTGAAGCTTTCTTT.

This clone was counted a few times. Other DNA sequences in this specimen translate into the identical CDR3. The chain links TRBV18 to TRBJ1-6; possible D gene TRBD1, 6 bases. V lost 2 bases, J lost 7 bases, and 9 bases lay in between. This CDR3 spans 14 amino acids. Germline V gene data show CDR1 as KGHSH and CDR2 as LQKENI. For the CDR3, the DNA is TGTGCCAGCTCACCAGACGGGGGCAATTCACCCCTCCACTTT. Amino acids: CASSPDGGNSPLHF.

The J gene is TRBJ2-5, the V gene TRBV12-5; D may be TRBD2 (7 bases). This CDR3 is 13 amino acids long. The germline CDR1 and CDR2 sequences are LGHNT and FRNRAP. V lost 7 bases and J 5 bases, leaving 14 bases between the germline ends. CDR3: CASATPGGETQYF. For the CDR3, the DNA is TGTGCTAGTGCCACCCCGGGGGGCGAGACCCAGTACTTC.

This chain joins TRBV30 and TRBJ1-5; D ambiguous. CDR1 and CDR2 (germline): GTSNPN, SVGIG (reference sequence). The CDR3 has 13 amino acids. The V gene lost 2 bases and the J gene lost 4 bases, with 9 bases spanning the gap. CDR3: CAWSPVKNQPQHF. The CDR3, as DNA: TGTGCCTGGAGTCCCGTCAAGAATCAGCCCCAGCATTTT. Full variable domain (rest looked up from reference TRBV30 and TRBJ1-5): SQTIHQWPATLVQPVGSPLSLECTVEGTSNPNLYWYRQAAGRGLQLLFYSVGIGQISSEVPQNLSASRPQDRQFILSSKKLLLSDSGFYLCAWSPVKNQPQHFGDGTRLSIL.

CDR3 coding DNA: TGTGCCAGCAGTTTACTGCGTTCGGGGGCGCAGGGCTACACCTTC. Translating gives CASSLLRSGAQGYTF. This chain links TRBV28 with TRBJ1-2; D might be TRBD1 (6 bases). In germline, CDR1 is MDHEN, CDR2 SYDVKM. Trimming stripped 2 bases from V and 8 bases from J, with 18 bases between. The CDR3 runs 15 residues.

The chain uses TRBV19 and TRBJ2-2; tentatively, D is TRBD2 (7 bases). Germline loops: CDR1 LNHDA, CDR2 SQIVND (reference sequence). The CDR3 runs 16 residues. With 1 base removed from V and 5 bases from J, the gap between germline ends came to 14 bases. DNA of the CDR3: TGTGCCAGTAGTATAGGGTACGGGGGGCGTACCGGGGAGCTGTTTTTT. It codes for CASSIGYGGRTGELFF.

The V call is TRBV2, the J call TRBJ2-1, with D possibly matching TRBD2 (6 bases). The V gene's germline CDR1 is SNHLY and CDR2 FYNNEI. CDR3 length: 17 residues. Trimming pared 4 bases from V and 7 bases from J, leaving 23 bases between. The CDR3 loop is CASSARRDSITGNEQFF. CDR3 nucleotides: TGTGCCAGCAGTGCTCGAAGGGACTCCATAACGGGGAATGAGCAGTTCTTC.

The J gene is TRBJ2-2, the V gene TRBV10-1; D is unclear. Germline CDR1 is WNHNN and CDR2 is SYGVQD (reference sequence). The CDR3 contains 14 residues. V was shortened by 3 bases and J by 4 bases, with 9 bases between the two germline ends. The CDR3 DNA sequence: TGCGCCAGCAGTGATGTAACCCTCACCGGGGAGCTGTTTTTT. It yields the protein CASSDVTLTGELFF.

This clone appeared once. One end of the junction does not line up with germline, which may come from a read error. The CDR3: CASSYPRDLKTEAFF. The CDR3 DNA reads TGTGCCAGCAGTTATCCCCGGGACTTGAAGACTGAAGCTTTCTTT. The V and J genes are TRBV6-6 and TRBJ1-1; D perhaps matches TRBD1 (5 bases). The germline gives CDR1 MNHNY, CDR2 SVGAGI (reference sequence). The CDR3 is 15 residues long.

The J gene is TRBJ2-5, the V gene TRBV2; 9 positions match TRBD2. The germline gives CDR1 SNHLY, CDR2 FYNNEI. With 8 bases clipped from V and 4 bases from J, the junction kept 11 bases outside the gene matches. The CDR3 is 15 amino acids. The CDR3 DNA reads TGTGCCAGCCGGCCTAGCGGGGAGATGGGAGAGACCCAGTACTTC. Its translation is CASRPSGEMGETQYF.

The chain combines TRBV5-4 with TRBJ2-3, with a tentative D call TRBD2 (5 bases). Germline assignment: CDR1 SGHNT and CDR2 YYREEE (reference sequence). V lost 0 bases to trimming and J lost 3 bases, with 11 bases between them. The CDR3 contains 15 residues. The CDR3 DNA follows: TGTGCCAGCAGCTTGGCCCCGGACTCGACAGATACGCAGTATTTT. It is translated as CASSLAPDSTDTQYF.

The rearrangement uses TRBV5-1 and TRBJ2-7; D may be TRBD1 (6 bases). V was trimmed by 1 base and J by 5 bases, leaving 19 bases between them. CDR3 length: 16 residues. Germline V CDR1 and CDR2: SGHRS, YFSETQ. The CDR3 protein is CASSLTGFDVGNEQYF. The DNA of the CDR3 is TGCGCCAGCAGCTTGACAGGGTTCGATGTCGGCAACGAGCAGTACTTC. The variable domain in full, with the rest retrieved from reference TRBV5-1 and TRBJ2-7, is KAGVTQTPRYLIKTRGQQVTLSCSPISGHRSVSWYQQTPGQGLQFLFEYFSETQRNKGNFPGRFSGRQFSNSRSEMNVSTLELGDSALYLCASSLTGFDVGNEQYFGPGTRLTVT.

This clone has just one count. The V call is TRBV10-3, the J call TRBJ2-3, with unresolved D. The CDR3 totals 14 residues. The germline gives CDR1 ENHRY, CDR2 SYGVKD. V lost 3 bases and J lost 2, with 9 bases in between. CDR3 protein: CAISDSDNTDTQYF. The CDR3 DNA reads TGTGCCATCAGTGACTCCGACAACACAGATACGCAGTATTTT.

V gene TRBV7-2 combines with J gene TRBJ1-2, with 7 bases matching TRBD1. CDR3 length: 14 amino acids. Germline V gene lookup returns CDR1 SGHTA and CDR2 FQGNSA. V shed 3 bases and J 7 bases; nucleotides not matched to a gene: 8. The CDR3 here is CASSFDQGGIGYTF. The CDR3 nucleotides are TGTGCCAGCAGCTTCGACCAGGGGGGCATTGGCTACACCTTC.

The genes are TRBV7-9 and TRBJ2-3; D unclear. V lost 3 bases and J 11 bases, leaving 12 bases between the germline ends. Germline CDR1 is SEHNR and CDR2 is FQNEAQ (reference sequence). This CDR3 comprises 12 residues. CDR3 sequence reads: CASSFLPGQQYF. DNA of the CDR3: TGTGCCAGCAGCTTCTTGCCGGGCCAGCAGTATTTT. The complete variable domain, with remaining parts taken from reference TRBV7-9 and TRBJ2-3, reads DTGVSQNPRHKITKRGQNVTFRCDPISEHNRLYWYRQTLGQGPEFLTYFQNEAQLEKSRLLSDRFSAERPKGSFSTLEIQRTEQGDSAMYLCASSFLPGQQYFGPGTRLTVL.

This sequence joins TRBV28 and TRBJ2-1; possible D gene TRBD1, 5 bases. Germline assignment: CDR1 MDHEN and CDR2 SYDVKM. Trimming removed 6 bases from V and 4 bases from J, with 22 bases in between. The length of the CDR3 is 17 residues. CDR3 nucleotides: TGTGCCAGCAGGAAAGGTGGGGCTTTAGGGATATACAATGAGCAGTTCTTC. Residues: CASRKGGALGIYNEQFF. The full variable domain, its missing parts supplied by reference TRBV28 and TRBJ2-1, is DVKVTQSSRYLVKRTGEKVFLECVQDMDHENMFWYRQDPGLGLRLIYFSYDVKMKEKGDIPEGYSVSREKKERFSLILESASTNQTSMYLCASRKGGALGIYNEQFFGPGTRLTVL.